This is a list of T cell receptor beta chains from one sample in a study of shared clonotypes between healthy human individuals. Sequencing used immunoSEQ multiplex PCR; TCRdb keeps in-frame clones, though not all of them. The data hold 400,000 to 600,000 clones, with more than 75% observed a single time. The sequenced material came from PBMCs. The receptors derive from a woman aged 40 to 49 in good health. Some clones in this sample may be carry-over from other donors' samples. CDR3s include the opening cysteine and the closing phenylalanine or tryptophan. A D gene is named only where the DNA matches it firmly. Part of the rows lack a size; the others show once, few, many or a class for expanded clones.

J gene	clone size	D gene	V gene	CDR3 protein	CDR3 DNA
TRBJ2-3	-	TRBD2	TRBV4-3	CASSQRGGDTQYF	TGCGCCAGCAGCCAACGGGGGGGAGATACGCAGTATTTT
TRBJ1-1	few	-	TRBV7-8	CASSLAKTRSTEAFF	TGTGCCAGCAGCTTAGCTAAGACGAGGAGCACTGAAGCTTTCTTT
TRBJ2-1	-	-	TRBV7-7	CASSLAGQPPEFF	TGTGCCAGCAGCTTAGCGGGGCAGCCCCCGGAGTTCTTC
TRBJ1-6	-	-	TRBV28	CASSLRAEGPPLHF	TGTGCCAGCAGTTTAAGGGCAGAGGGTCCACCCCTCCACTTT
TRBJ2-7	-	TRBD1	TRBV2	CASSRSPGTGDPYEQYF	TGTGCCAGCAGTCGATCTCCGGGGACAGGGGATCCCTACGAGCAGTACTTC
TRBJ1-4	-	TRBD1	TRBV7-9	CASSSGQGTDEKLFF	TGTGCCAGCAGTTCGGGACAGGGAACGGATGAAAAACTGTTTTTT
TRBJ2-1	-	TRBD2	TRBV7-3	CASSQTSGSRNEQFF	TGTGCCAGCAGCCAAACTAGCGGGAGTCGCAATGAGCAGTTCTTC
TRBJ1-2	-	TRBD1	TRBV30	CAWKPGQNYGYTF	TGTGCCTGGAAACCGGGACAGAACTATGGCTACACCTTC
TRBJ2-1	-	-	TRBV10-3	CAISESGRYNEQFF	TGTGCCATCAGTGAGTCCGGACGTTACAATGAGCAGTTCTTC
TRBJ1-4	-	-	TRBV6-5	CASSYTAGEHEKLFF	TGTGCCAGCAGTTACACGGCAGGAGAACATGAAAAACTGTTTTTT
TRBJ2-7	many	-	TRBV7-8	CASSLGASVTYEQYF	TGTGCCAGCAGCTTAGGGGCCAGCGTAACCTACGAGCAGTACTTC
TRBJ2-5	-	TRBD1	TRBV28	CASSPTGGEETQYF	TGTGCCAGCAGCCCCACAGGGGGCGAAGAGACCCAGTACTTC
TRBJ2-7	-	TRBD2	TRBV7-9	CASTQGLAGGRGEQYF	TGTGCCAGCACCCAGGGACTAGCGGGAGGAAGAGGAGAGCAGTACTTC
TRBJ2-7	-	TRBD1	TRBV19	CASSRGQGFHEQYF	TGTGCCAGTAGTAGAGGACAGGGTTTCCACGAGCAGTACTTC
TRBJ2-3	-	TRBD2	TRBV9	CASSVAGGYTDTQYF	TGTGCCAGCAGCGTAGCCGGGGGGTACACAGATACGCAGTATTTT
TRBJ1-1	-	-	TRBV9	CASSVRQMNTEAFF	TGTGCCAGCAGCGTACGCCAGATGAACACTGAAGCTTTCTTT
TRBJ2-3	-	TRBD2	TRBV7-9	CASSSTGTSGTDTQYF	TGTGCCAGCAGCTCCACCGGGACTAGCGGAACAGATACGCAGTATTTT
TRBJ1-2	few	-	TRBV28	CASSLGHNYGYTF	TGTGCCAGCAGTTTGGGACACAACTATGGCTACACCTTC
TRBJ2-5	-	TRBD2	TRBV5-1	CASSFSGGQETQYF	TGCGCCAGCAGTTTCTCCGGGGGGCAAGAGACCCAGTACTTC
TRBJ2-2	-	-	TRBV9	CASNRNTGELFF	TGTGCCAGCAACAGGAACACCGGGGAGCTGTTTTTT
TRBJ2-2	-	-	TRBV10-2	CASSRQNLNTGELFF	TGCGCCAGCAGTCGACAGAACTTGAACACCGGGGAGCTGTTTTTT
TRBJ1-5	-	-	TRBV7-9	CASSLAVTGSNQPQHF	TGTGCCAGCAGCTTAGCGGTGACAGGTAGCAATCAGCCCCAGCATTTT
TRBJ2-7	-	TRBD1	TRBV6-1	CASTPGQGTYEQYF	TGTGCCAGCACCCCGGGACAGGGGACCTACGAGCAGTACTTC
TRBJ1-5	few	-	TRBV11-2	CASSRNRVGQPQHF	TGTGCCAGCAGCCGTAACAGGGTGGGTCAGCCCCAGCATTTT
TRBJ2-7	-	TRBD2	TRBV15	CATSREGRTSGRFEQYF	TGTGCCACCAGCAGAGAGGGGCGGACTAGCGGGAGGTTTGAGCAGTACTTC
TRBJ2-3	few	TRBD2	TRBV2	CASNPTSGTDTQYF	TGTGCCAGCAATCCGACTAGCGGGACAGATACGCAGTATTTT
TRBJ1-5	-	-	TRBV28	CASSLVTGGNQPQHF	TGTGCCAGCAGTTTAGTAACAGGAGGCAATCAGCCCCAGCATTTT
TRBJ2-2	-	TRBD1	TRBV6-6	CASSYGGQVNTGELFF	TGTGCCAGCAGTTACGGGGGACAGGTGAACACCGGGGAGCTGTTTTTT
TRBJ2-7	-	TRBD1	TRBV15	CATSRVGGQGAYEQYF	TGTGCCACCAGCAGAGTAGGGGGACAGGGGGCCTACGAGCAGTACTTC
TRBJ1-2	few	TRBD1	TRBV19	CASSITSGTGDGYTF	TGTGCCAGTAGCATTACATCCGGGACAGGGGATGGCTACACCTTC
TRBJ2-7	-	-	TRBV12-1	CASSFSRTYSYEQYF	TGTGCCAGCAGCTTTTCAAGGACGTACTCCTACGAGCAGTACTTC
TRBJ2-1	-	TRBD2	TRBV6-1	CASSPSGFYNEQFF	TGTGCCAGCAGTCCTAGCGGGTTTTACAATGAGCAGTTCTTC
TRBJ1-2	-	TRBD1	TRBV29-1	CSVQTGELGYTF	TGCAGCGTTCAGACAGGGGAGCTTGGCTACACCTTC
TRBJ2-1	once	TRBD2	TRBV5-6	CASSLALGLADYNEQFF	TGTGCCAGCAGCTTGGCCTTGGGCCTAGCGGACTACAATGAGCAGTTCTTC
TRBJ2-1	-	TRBD2	TRBV29-1	CSVVTGGNNEQFF	TGCAGCGTGGTCACGGGAGGGAATAATGAGCAGTTCTTC
TRBJ2-3	-	-	TRBV6-1	CASSRTNRDTQYF	TGTGCCAGCAGTAGGACTAATAGAGATACGCAGTATTTT
TRBJ2-1	-	-	TRBV7-3	CASSLTRTSQYNEQFF	TGTGCCAGCAGCTTAACTCGAACTAGTCAGTACAATGAGCAGTTCTTC
TRBJ2-1	-	-	TRBV27	CASSFSTDTYNEQFF	TGTGCCAGCAGTTTCTCGACAGATACCTACAATGAGCAGTTCTTC
TRBJ2-3	-	TRBD2	TRBV10-3	CAISTGGSDTQYF	TGTGCCATCAGCACGGGAGGGAGTGATACGCAGTATTTT
TRBJ1-1	few	-	TRBV19	CASSIGATEAFF	TGTGCCAGTAGTATAGGGGCCACTGAAGCTTTCTTT
TRBJ2-7	-	-	TRBV5-1	CASSFHGAGLYYEQYF	TGCGCCAGCAGCTTCCATGGGGCAGGTTTATACTACGAGCAGTACTTC
TRBJ2-1	-	TRBD2	TRBV27	CASSYSGRSYNEQFF	TGTGCCAGCAGCTATAGCGGGAGGTCCTACAATGAGCAGTTCTTC
TRBJ2-1	few	TRBD2	TRBV4-3	CASSQDQGLAVYNEQFF	TGCGCCAGCAGCCAAGATCAAGGACTAGCGGTCTACAATGAGCAGTTCTTC
TRBJ2-7	few	-	TRBV10-3	CAIGSDEQYF	TGTGCCATCGGGTCAGACGAGCAGTACTTC
TRBJ1-1	-	-	TRBV27	CASRGMWTEAFF	TGTGCCAGCAGGGGGATGTGGACTGAAGCTTTCTTT
TRBJ2-7	-	-	TRBV18	CASSPLTGTYEQYF	TGTGCCAGCTCACCACTCACGGGAACCTACGAGCAGTACTTC
TRBJ1-1	-	-	TRBV7-9	CASSGGWSTEAFF	TGTGCCAGCAGCGGCGGGTGGAGCACTGAGGCTTTCTTT
TRBJ2-1	-	TRBD1	TRBV30	CAWSTDRGYNEQFF	TGTGCCTGGAGTACTGACAGGGGCTACAATGAGCAGTTCTTC
TRBJ2-2	-	-	TRBV7-9	CASSLIWGDLSNTGELFF	TGTGCCAGCAGCTTAATTTGGGGGGACTTGTCGAACACCGGGGAGCTGTTTTTT